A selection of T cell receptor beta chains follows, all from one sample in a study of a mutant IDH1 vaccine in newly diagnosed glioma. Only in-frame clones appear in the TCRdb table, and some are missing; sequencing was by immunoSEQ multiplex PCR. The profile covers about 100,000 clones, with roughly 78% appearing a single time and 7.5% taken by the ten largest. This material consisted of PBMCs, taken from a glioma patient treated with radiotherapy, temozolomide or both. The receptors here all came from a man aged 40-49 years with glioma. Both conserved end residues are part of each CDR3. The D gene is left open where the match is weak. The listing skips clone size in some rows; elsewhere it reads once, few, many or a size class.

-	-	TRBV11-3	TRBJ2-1	TGTGCCAGCAGCGCCCGCGTTGCTAGCCATAATGAGCAGTTCTTC	CASSARVASHNEQFF
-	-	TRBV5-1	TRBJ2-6	TGCGCCAGCAGCTTAAAGGGTGGGGCCAACGTCCTGACTTTC	CASSLKGGANVLTF
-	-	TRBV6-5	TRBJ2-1	TGTGCCAGCAGCTTCGGACGGAACAATGAGCAGTTCTTC	CASSFGRNNEQFF
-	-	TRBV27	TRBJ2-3	TGTGCCAGCAGGCTTTTAACCCCCACAGATACGCAGTATTTT	CASRLLTPTDTQYF
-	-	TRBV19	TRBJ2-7	TGTGCCAGTAGTATAGCGTCCGGGGTCTACGAGCAGTACTTC	CASSIASGVYEQYF
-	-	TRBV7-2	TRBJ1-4	TGTGCCAGCAGCAGACGAGCATCCCCCCTTAATGAAAAACTGTTTTTT	CASSRRASPLNEKLFF
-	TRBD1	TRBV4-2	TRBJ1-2	TGTGCCAGCAGCCAAGATCAGGGGGCACGAGGCTACACCTTC	CASSQDQGARGYTF
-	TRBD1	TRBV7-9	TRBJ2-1	TGTGCCAGCAGCTTACGGACAGGGGGCAACGATGAGCAGTTCTTC	CASSLRTGGNDEQFF
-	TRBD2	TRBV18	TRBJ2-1	TGTGCCAGCTCACTCCTAGGAGCGGGGCTCCCGGGTGACGACTCATACAATGAGCAGTTCTTC	CASSLLGAGLPGDDSYNEQFF
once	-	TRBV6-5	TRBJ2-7	TGTGCCAGCAGGCCCCAGCGGGTGAGTTCCTACGAGCAGTACTTC	CASRPQRVSSYEQYF
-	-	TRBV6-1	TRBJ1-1	TGTGCCAGCAGGGACGGGATAATGAACACTGAAGCTTTCTTT	CASRDGIMNTEAFF
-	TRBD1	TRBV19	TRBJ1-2	TGTGCCAGTAGTGTGGACAGGGGCCGGTATGGCTACACCTTC	CASSVDRGRYGYTF
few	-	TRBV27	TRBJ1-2	TGTGCCAGCAGTTTAACTAGAAGGGATGGCTACACCTTC	CASSLTRRDGYTF
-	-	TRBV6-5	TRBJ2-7	TGTGCCAGCAGTTACGCCGACGGGGGCTCCTACGAGCAGTACTTC	CASSYADGGSYEQYF
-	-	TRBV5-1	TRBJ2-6	TGCGCCAGCAGGCCCAGCTCTGGGGCCAACGTCCTGACTTTC	CASRPSSGANVLTF
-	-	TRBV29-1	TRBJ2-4	TGCAGCGTTGAGGTGGGACACATTCAGTACTTC	CSVEVGHIQYF
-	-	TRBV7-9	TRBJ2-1	TGTGCCAGCAGCTTAATGGTGGGACTCCACTACAATGAGCAGTTCTTC	CASSLMVGLHYNEQFF
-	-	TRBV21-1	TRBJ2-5	TGTGCCAGCAGCAAATCTCCGTGGACTAGCGGGAGAAGAGAGACCCAGTACTTC	CASSKSPWTSGRRETQYF
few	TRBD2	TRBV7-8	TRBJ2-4	TGTGCCAGCAGCCCACCTCGGGGGGTAGCGGGAGGGAACATTCAGTACTTC	CASSPPRGVAGGNIQYF
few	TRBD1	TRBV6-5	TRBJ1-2	TGTGCCAGCACCAGAACAGGGGACTATGGCTACACCTTC	CASTRTGDYGYTF
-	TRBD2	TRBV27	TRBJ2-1	TGTGCCAGCAGTCGGACTAGCGGGAGTCCCATTTACAATGAGCAGTTCTTC	CASSRTSGSPIYNEQFF
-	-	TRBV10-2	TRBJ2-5	TGCGCCAGCACCGTCCCTTCGACAGGCACCAGGTACTTC	CASTVPSTGTRYF
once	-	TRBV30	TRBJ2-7	TGTGCCTGGAGTGAGGTCCCGAACGGCGAGCAGTACTTC	CAWSEVPNGEQYF
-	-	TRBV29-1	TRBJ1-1	TGCAGCGTTGCCCCCAGGGCAAACACTGAAGCTTTCTTT	CSVAPRANTEAFF
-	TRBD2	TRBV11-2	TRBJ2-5	TGTGCCAGCAGCTTAGTGGCGGGGGGGAGTGAAGAGACCCAGTACTTC	CASSLVAGGSEETQYF
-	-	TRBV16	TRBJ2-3	TGTGCCAGCAGCCCAAGTCGGGATACGCAGTATTTT	CASSPSRDTQYF
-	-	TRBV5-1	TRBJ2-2	TGCGCCAGCAGTTTGCTTCTGAACACCGGGGAGCTGTTTTTT	CASSLLLNTGELFF
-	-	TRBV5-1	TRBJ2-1	TGCGCCAGCAGCTTGGCCAGCGACAGACCCTACAATGAGCAGTTCTTC	CASSLASDRPYNEQFF
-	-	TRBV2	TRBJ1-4	TGTGCCAGCAGTGAAAGGCTCGGAAGTGAAAAACTGTTTTTT	CASSERLGSEKLFF
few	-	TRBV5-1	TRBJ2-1	TGCGCCAGCAGCTTTGGTGGGTCATACAATGAGCAGTTCTTC	CASSFGGSYNEQFF
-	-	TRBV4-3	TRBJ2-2	TGCGCCAGCAGCCCAGGGGAGAGTAGCGGGAACACCGGGGAGCTGTTTTTT	CASSPGESSGNTGELFF
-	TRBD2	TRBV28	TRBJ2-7	TGTGCCAGCAGGCTAGGACTAGCGGGAACCTACGAGCAGTACTTC	CASRLGLAGTYEQYF
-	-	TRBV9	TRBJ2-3	TGTGCCAGCAGCGTTTATCGGGGGGCAACAGCAGATACGCAGTATTTT	CASSVYRGATADTQYF
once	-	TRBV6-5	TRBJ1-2	TGTGCCAGCAGTTACACAGGGCGTAACTATGGCTACACCTTC	CASSYTGRNYGYTF
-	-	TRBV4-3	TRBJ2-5	TGCGCCAGCAGCCCAGGGGGGCGGACCGAAGAGACCCAGTACTTC	CASSPGGRTEETQYF
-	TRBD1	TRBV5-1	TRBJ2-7	TGCGCCAGCAGAACGGGACAGTATTCATCCTACGAGCAGTACTTC	CASRTGQYSSYEQYF
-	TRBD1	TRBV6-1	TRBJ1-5	TGTGCCAGCAGTGGTCACACCGGGACAGGGACGATATTGAATGGTCAGCCCCAGCATTTT	CASSGHTGTGTILNGQPQHF
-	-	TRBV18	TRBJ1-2	TGTGCCAGCTCCCGGGAGACGTCCTATGGCTACACCTTC	CASSRETSYGYTF
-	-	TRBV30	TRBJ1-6	TGTGCCTGGACCGGGGATGGTTCACCCCTCCACTTT	CAWTGDGSPLHF
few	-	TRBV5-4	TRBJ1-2	TGTGCCAGCAGCTGGGGAGAGGGGCAGCCCTATGGCTACACCTTC	CASSWGEGQPYGYTF
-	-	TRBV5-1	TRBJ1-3	TGCGCCAGTACGGCCGTAGGCTCTGGAAACACCATATATTTT	CASTAVGSGNTIYF
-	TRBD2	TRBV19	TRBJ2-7	TGTGCCAGTAGTAGCAGCGGGGGCTCCTACGAGCAGTACTTC	CASSSSGGSYEQYF
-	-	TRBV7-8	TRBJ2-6	TGTGCCAGCAGCCCCTTCGCTGGGGCCAACGTCCTGACTTTC	CASSPFAGANVLTF
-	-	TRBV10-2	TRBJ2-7	TGCGCCAGCAGTGACACACCCGGGGCGTACGAGCAGTACTTC	CASSDTPGAYEQYF
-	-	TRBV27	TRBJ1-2	TGTGCCAGCAGCCCAACCAGGACATTAAACTATGGCTACACCTTC	CASSPTRTLNYGYTF
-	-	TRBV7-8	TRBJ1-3	TGTGCCAGCGCGGAAGGGCGCGGAAACACCATATATTTT	CASAEGRGNTIYF
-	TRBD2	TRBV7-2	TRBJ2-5	TGTGCCAGCAGCTTAGTAAGCGGGGCAGAGACCCAGTACTTC	CASSLVSGAETQYF
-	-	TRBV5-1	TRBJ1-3	TGCGCCAGCAGCTTGGAGCCGGGAGTTGGAAACACCATATATTTT	CASSLEPGVGNTIYF
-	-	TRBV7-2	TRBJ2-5	TGTGCCAGCAGCGAGGGGGGAGAGACCCAGTACTTC	CASSEGGETQYF
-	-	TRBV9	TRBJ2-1	TGTGCCAGCAGCGTACAAGCCCTCTCCAATGAGCAGTTCTTC	CASSVQALSNEQFF
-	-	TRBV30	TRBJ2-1	TGTGCCTGGAGTCGGCGGGGGCTAGACTCCTACAATGAGCAGTTCTTC	CAWSRRGLDSYNEQFF
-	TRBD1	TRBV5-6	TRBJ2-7	TGTGCCAGCAGCTTTGGACAGGGTAGGGGATACTTC	CASSFGQGRGYF
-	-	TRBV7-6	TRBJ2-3	TGTGCCAGCAGCTTATTATCCGTAGCGCAGTATTTT	CASSLLSVAQYF